One and the same sample provided the 12 T cell receptor beta chains below, sequenced in a study of shared clonotypes between healthy human individuals. Naive CD8 cells, CD45RO-negative and positively selected for CCR7, excluded terminally differentiated effector memory CD45RA+ cells. Profiled with immunoSEQ multiplex PCR; TCRdb holds only in-frame clones, not every one. Here the sample spans more than 2 million clones, about 94% being singletons. Input material: naive CD8+ T cells sorted from blood. Source of these receptors: a man aged 18 to 30 in good health.

The V and J genes are TRBV5-1 and TRBJ2-1, with 13 bases aligning to TRBD2. CDR3 size: 17 residues. V trimming: 4 bases; J trimming: 8 bases; junction bases outside the gene matches: 12. Germline-derived CDR1 and CDR2 are SGHRS and YFSETQ. The CDR3 sequence is CASSAELAGGPKDEQFF. The CDR3 nucleotides read TGCGCCAGCAGCGCAGAACTAGCGGGAGGGCCCAAGGATGAGCAGTTCTTC. The complete variable domain, with remaining parts taken from reference TRBV5-1 and TRBJ2-1, reads KAGVTQTPRYLIKTRGQQVTLSCSPISGHRSVSWYQQTPGQGLQFLFEYFSETQRNKGNFPGRFSGRQFSNSRSEMNVSTLELGDSALYLCASSAELAGGPKDEQFFGPGTRLTVL.

The genes are TRBV28 and TRBJ1-1; TRBD1 agrees at 7 bases. CDR1 is MDHEN, CDR2 SYDVKM, per germline. J lost 1 base, V lost 5 bases, and 7 bases had no gene match. This CDR3 comprises 15 residues. In DNA, the CDR3 is TGTGCCAGCAGTCAAAGACAGGGAGGGAACACTGAAGCTTTCTTT. Translation gives CASSQRQGGNTEAFF.

V gene TRBV6-6 combines with J gene TRBJ2-5; 8 nucleotides agree with TRBD1. Germline V gene data show CDR1 as MNHNY and CDR2 as SVGAGI (reference sequence). The CDR3 has 16 residues. The V segment lost 1 base and the J segment 3 bases; nucleotides outside the gene matches: 7. In DNA, the CDR3 is TGTGCCAGCAGTTACTACCGGACAGGGCAAGAAGAGACCCAGTACTTC. Translating gives CASSYYRTGQEETQYF.

The count of this clone is one. The V call is TRBV7-8, the J call TRBJ1-2, with a tentative D call TRBD1 (5 bases). V lost 0 bases and J lost 7, with 12 bases in between. This CDR3 has 14 amino acids. The germline gives CDR1 SGHVS, CDR2 FQNEAQ. The CDR3 coding sequence is TGTGCCAGCAGCTTAGCGCTCGGGGGAGGTGGCTACACCTTC. This codes for CASSLALGGGGYTF.

The rearrangement joins TRBV6-6 to TRBJ1-2; the D gene is possibly TRBD1 (6 bases). Germline loops: CDR1 MNHNY, CDR2 SVGAGI (reference sequence). The CDR3 consists of 14 residues. V dropped 8 bases and J dropped 3 bases, with 16 bases sitting between them. CDR3 sequence reads: CASGPDSIDYGYTF. The CDR3 coding sequence is TGTGCCAGCGGACCGGACAGCATAGACTATGGCTACACCTTC.

The chain links TRBV28 to TRBJ2-2; D is possibly TRBD1 or TRBD2 (5 bases each). V was shortened by 6 bases and J by 4 bases, with 12 bases between the two germline ends. The CDR3 consists of 14 residues. Germline CDR1 MDHEN, CDR2 SYDVKM. The CDR3 coding sequence is TGTGCCAGCAGCCCTCGGGACGCCACCGGGGAGCTGTTTTTT. Its translation: CASSPRDATGELFF.

The chain is built from TRBV5-1 and TRBJ2-7; D unclear. Trimming stripped 1 base from V and 2 bases from J, with 10 bases between. Per germline, CDR1 SGHRS and CDR2 YFSETQ. The CDR3 consists of 14 residues. CDR3 nucleotide sequence: TGCGCCAGCAGCTTGATCCAGGCCACCTACGAGCAGTACTTC. This translates into CASSLIQATYEQYF. The full variable domain, its missing parts supplied by reference TRBV5-1 and TRBJ2-7, is KAGVTQTPRYLIKTRGQQVTLSCSPISGHRSVSWYQQTPGQGLQFLFEYFSETQRNKGNFPGRFSGRQFSNSRSEMNVSTLELGDSALYLCASSLIQATYEQYFGPGTRLTVT.

The chain recombines TRBV7-8 with TRBJ1-1, with D maybe TRBD1 (5 bases). This CDR3 has 13 residues. Trimming took off 3 bases at V and 2 bases at J, with 7 bases between the two ends. Germline CDR1 reads SGHVS; CDR2 reads FQNEAQ. The CDR3, as DNA: TGTGCCAGCAGCTTTCGGGGCAACACTGAAGCTTTCTTT. Its protein product is CASSFRGNTEAFF.

CDR3 loop: CASSPGPGALDTQYF. The CDR3 nucleotides read TGTGCCAGCAGCCCTGGACCGGGGGCTCTGGATACGCAGTATTTT. The V call is TRBV9, the J call TRBJ2-3; perhaps D is TRBD1 or TRBD2 (6 bases each). Germline CDR1 and CDR2: SGDLS and YYNGEE. Trimming cost V 4 bases and J 6 bases, with 18 bases left between them. The CDR3 runs to 15 residues.

This CDR3 reads CASSYPGQGYNSPLHF. Here the CDR3 DNA reads TGTGCCAGCAGTTACCCCGGACAGGGCTATAATTCACCCCTCCACTTT. The rearrangement joins TRBV6-7 to TRBJ1-6, with 8 nucleotides matching TRBD1. TRBV6-7 is sorted into the ORF group, with uncertain function. The CDR3 is 16 residues long. V dropped 2 bases and J dropped 3; count of bases not matched to a gene: 3.

This chain joins TRBV9 and TRBJ2-1; D possibly uses TRBD1 or TRBD2 (6 bases each). V shed 2 bases and J shed 7 bases, with 19 bases lying between them. Germline values: CDR1 SGDLS, CDR2 YYNGEE. The CDR3 length is 16 residues. This CDR3 is CASSVPNGGQWNEQFF. CDR3 nucleotides: TGTGCCAGCAGCGTCCCTAATGGGGGGCAATGGAATGAGCAGTTCTTC.

The V gene is TRBV27, the J gene TRBJ2-7; 15 bases fit TRBD2. Per the germline V gene, CDR1 is MNHEY and CDR2 is SMNVEV (reference sequence). This CDR3 is 17 amino acids long. Unmatched junction bases numbered 9, after V lost 5 bases and J lost 4 bases. The CDR3 loop is CASSPGLAGGELYEQYF. Here the CDR3 DNA reads TGTGCCAGCAGTCCCGGACTAGCGGGAGGGGAGTTATACGAGCAGTACTTC.